The source of this T cell receptor (beta chain) is a study of blood T cell repertoires in COVID-19. Turning to the study itself: The United States, Italy and Spain supplied acute and convalescent COVID-19 samples. PBMCs, B-cell-depleted T cells, or T cells provided the cDNA or gDNA that made up the material.

V lost 6 bases and J lost 10, with 22 bases in between. Germline CDR1 reads MNHEY; CDR2 reads SMNVEV (reference sequence). There are 15 residues in the CDR3. Original processing notes: The assay estimated nucleated cells by amplifying reference gene primers. Profiled with immunoSEQ multiplex PCR; TCRdb holds only in-frame clones, not every one. Clone size and V and J calls were adopted from that table, with D and trimming inferred from the DNA. There are about 280,000 clones in the sample; around 82% occur only once, and approximately 10% lies in the top ten. The sample comprised peripheral blood. The V call is TRBV27, the J call TRBJ2-1; a possible D gene is TRBD1 (5 bases). This TCR came from a woman aged 45-65 years who had recovered from COVID-19. The CDR3 here is CASRMQTLVQGEQFF. CDR3 DNA sequence: TGTGCCAGCAGAATGCAAACTTTAGTTCAGGGCGAGCAGTTCTTC.